The clone carrying this TCR beta chain was seen only once. Its specificity is not known. The entry originates in a study of cytotoxic CD8 clonotypes in ibrutinib-treated CLL. Overall study context: For this cohort, patients were some eleven relapsed/refractory and some 15 treatment-naive, while 17 were IGHV unmutated.

The V end lost 7 bases, the J end lost 2 bases, and 12 bases lay between the germline ends. This CDR3 has 13 amino acids. Germline loops: CDR1 MNHEY, CDR2 SVGAGI. TCRdb's table, derived via immunoSEQ multiplex PCR, lists solely in-frame clones and lacks some. The sample consists of about 300,000 clones, roughly 76% of them appearing once. Study-level findings and limits: Stable or contracted on treatment, public clonotypes were also uncommon. Clonality increased at ibrutinib response, then returned toward baseline at progression.

This clonotype was obtained from a human donor with chronic lymphocytic leukemia. The material sequenced was PBMCs, taken at disease progression, from a patient treated with ibrutinib. J is TRBJ2-7 and V is TRBV6-5, with D uncertain. The CDR3 reads CASKISPTYEQYF. CDR3 DNA: TGTGCCAGCAAAATAAGCCCAACCTACGAGCAGTACTTC.